Listed here is a single T cell receptor beta chain. This clone's antigen is unknown. Base qualities are missing; no much larger clone stands one base away. Trimming removed 5 bases from V and 6 bases from J, leaving 11 bases between the germline ends. Taken from cysteine to phenylalanine, the CDR3 has 12 residues. CDR3 DNA is the only sequence kept; it has 36 bases, read in frame from the first base. CDR1 and CDR2, looked up from the germline V gene, are SGHTA and FQGNSA. Participants in the prospective study were aged 18 to 89 years, lived in 20 to 25 United States geographic areas, and enrolled through a virtual design. To assign participants to cohorts, the prospective study relied on clinical history that participants themselves reported in a screening survey and a study questionnaire. In the prospective study, mobile phlebotomists collected whole blood, serum and a nasopharyngeal or oropharyngeal swab from each participant. Over an approximately two-month period, participants in the prospective study had the option of providing additional blood draws and questionnaires. Before DNA extraction, blood samples from the prospective study were shipped at room temperature or frozen.

The data were obtained in a study of blood T cell repertoires in COVID-19 (dated by TCRdb to the early 2020s). In terms of the full investigation: The collaborator samples originated in the United States, Italy and Spain and spanned the acute and convalescent phases of COVID-19. The material from the prospective study consisted of cDNA or gDNA derived from T cells, B-cell-depleted T cells, or PBMCs. Deeply sampled blood TCRbeta repertoires from subjects exposed to, actively infected with, or recovered from COVID-19 were included in the dataset. A freely available public database, intended as a resource for researchers studying the immune response to SARS-CoV-2, is where the repertoires were released. Samples came from the ongoing ImmuneRACE study (first 160 participants) plus 1,254 subjects from 6 global collaborators. The sample metadata nearly always contained a de-identified subject ID, COVID-19 status, age in years and sex. Where available, HLA class I and class II types were taken from metadata supplied by the sample provider and were not determined by assay-based typing. Broad study findings and their caveats: How much clinical and demographic metadata was included differed by source and by participant, and the metadata was provided uncurated.

The immunoSEQ Assay, a bias-controlled multiplex PCR, was used to amplify TCRbeta CDR3 regions from genomic DNA. The source study handled its data this way. The number of nucleated cells in each sample was estimated by amplification of reference gene primers within the assay. To quantify the absolute abundance of each unique TCRbeta CDR3 rearrangement, sequence reads were collapsed and filtered. For each sample, productive Simpson clonality was calculated as the square root of Simpson's diversity index over productive rearrangements. In its TCRdb copy, this immuneACCESS table keeps in-frame sequences only and misses some clones. Where compared with another copy, unresolved V genes explain less than half of these, and the others have no known cause. V, J and clone size derive from that table, while D and trimming were established from the DNA sequence. The sample has 160,000 or so clones on record, 87% of them singletons. Jointly, the top ten make up roughly 1.2% of the sample.

The TCR comes from a human donor with acute COVID-19. The donor label of this sample is uncertain. Sequencing was performed on PBMCs or T cells enriched from blood (not recorded which). The sequence is built from TRBV7-2 and TRBJ2-7, with a weak D call of TRBD1 (5 bases match). The CDR3 reads CASSEQVSEQYF. DNA sequence: TGTGCCAGCAGCGAACAGGTATCCGAGCAGTACTTC.